The entry below gives a single T cell receptor (beta chain) sequence along with its context. Which antigen it targets is not known. Per-nucleotide qualities are absent, and no much larger clonotype sits a single base away. The entire isolated RNA was reverse transcribed using the High Capacity cDNA Reverse Transcription Kit, and thus expressed TCRB transcripts were sequenced. Deep immunoSEQ sequencing was performed on naive, central memory and regulatory T cell samples, with an average of roughly 3.5 million total reads per sample. Sorted cells were lysed in RLT buffer, and RNA was extracted using DNase-treated RNeasy Micro or Mini kits according to cell number. To prevent cross-contamination, every cell subset was processed on its own, while patient and healthy donor samples were processed together. TCRB sequences were amplified from cDNA with the immunoSEQ multiplex PCR, producing 87-bp fragments spanning the CDR3 region. Sequencing of the amplicons was performed on the Illumina HiSeq platform. The authors' pipeline ran thus. PCR bias was computationally corrected using synthetic template baselines, reads within Hamming distance 2 were collapsed, and singletons that could not be merged were discarded. By aligning reads against IMGT, V, D and J genes, CDR3 length, and insertions or deletions at six rearrangement sites were assigned. Within each subset, clonotype counts were normalized to the number of sorted cells before true diversity and Gini coefficients were calculated with the tcR R package. The overlap coefficient, calculated on TCRB nucleotide sequences, was used to quantify repertoire sharing. Out-of-frame TCRB sequences from naive cells were analyzed as a proxy for the pre-selection repertoire. The clones in this table, taken by TCRdb from immuneACCESS, are in-frame only. Not every clone is retained; where verified, under half of the shortfall comes from an unresolved V gene, and the cause of the rest is unknown. That table gives V, J and clone size, and the DNA gave D and trimming. The sample table shows hundreds of thousands of clones, and roughly 30% are seen once. The ten largest clonotypes hold 0.05% to 0.07% of the sample.

According to the germline V gene (reference sequence), CDR1 reads GTSNPN and CDR2 reads SVGIG. Trimming takes 1 base from V and 8 bases from J, and the germline ends sit 11 bases apart. The CDR3 numbers 12 residues from cysteine through phenylalanine. Just CDR3 DNA is preserved here, 36 bases in frame from base 1. This specimen belongs to a study of beta chain features in type 1 diabetes (dated by TCRdb to between 2017 and 2018). Concerning the study at large: Mean age, gender distribution, total cell number and subset yield were not different between patients and healthy donors. Whereas all 28 donors provided naive and central memory subsets, regulatory and stem cell-like memory subsets were isolated from just 8 patients and about eight healthy donors. A total of some 100,000,000 sorted cells were examined across all samples, and the number of cells per subset was strongly correlated with RNA yield. The study compared the TCRB repertoires of sorted circulating CD4+ T cell subsets in recently diagnosed type 1 diabetes patients with those in matched healthy donors.

Each donor gave one peripheral blood draw, averaging about 100 mL, which was collected into heparinised tubes. A BD FACSAria II was used to sort naive, central memory, regulatory and stem cell-like memory CD4+ T cells with a panel that included CD45RO, CCR7, CD25, CD127, CD95 and CD27. A purity above 95% was achieved for all sorted populations. PBMCs were separated immediately by Lymphoprep density gradient centrifugation and were stained directly, without being cultured. Samples were stained and sorted in pairs, with one healthy donor and one patient per experiment, so that batch effects were minimized. Results the study describes overall, beyond this receptor: At VDJ recombination sites, patients with type 1 diabetes made fewer insertions and deleted more nucleotides, a pattern implying thymic rearrangement abnormalities. In all four CD4+ subsets, TCRB CDR3 length was moderately but significantly shorter in type 1 diabetes patients. Only small numbers of individuals were included in the HLA sub-analyses, which left unresolved whether HLA type had any influence on TCRB rearrangement. Naive, central memory and regulatory TCRB repertoires appeared to be more alike among patients than among healthy donors. Shorter templates might have been favored by PCR, but patient and control samples were amplified and corrected together, so both groups would have been affected equally by any skew. Because cDNA rather than genomic DNA was sequenced, highly expressing activated cells could have been over-represented, although no difference in activation and CD3 levels was found between groups.

Sequencing input: naive CD4+ T cells from blood. Taken with the paper, the label for cell subset or site translates to: true naive CD4+ T cells. This TCR was sampled from a man between 18 and 29 years old in good health. This receptor chain uses TRBV30 and TRBJ1-2, with no reliable assignment of the D segment. The bases read TGTGCCTGGAGTGAATACAGCTCCGGCTACACCTTC. Translated, it gives CAWSEYSSGYTF. This CDR3, with the reference TRBV30 and TRBJ1-2 proteins standing in past its ends, gives the full variable domain SQTIHQWPATLVQPVGSPLSLECTVEGTSNPNLYWYRQAAGRGLQLLFYSVGIGQISSEVPQNLSASRPQDRQFILSSKKLLLSDSGFYLCAWSEYSSGYTFGSGTRLTVV.